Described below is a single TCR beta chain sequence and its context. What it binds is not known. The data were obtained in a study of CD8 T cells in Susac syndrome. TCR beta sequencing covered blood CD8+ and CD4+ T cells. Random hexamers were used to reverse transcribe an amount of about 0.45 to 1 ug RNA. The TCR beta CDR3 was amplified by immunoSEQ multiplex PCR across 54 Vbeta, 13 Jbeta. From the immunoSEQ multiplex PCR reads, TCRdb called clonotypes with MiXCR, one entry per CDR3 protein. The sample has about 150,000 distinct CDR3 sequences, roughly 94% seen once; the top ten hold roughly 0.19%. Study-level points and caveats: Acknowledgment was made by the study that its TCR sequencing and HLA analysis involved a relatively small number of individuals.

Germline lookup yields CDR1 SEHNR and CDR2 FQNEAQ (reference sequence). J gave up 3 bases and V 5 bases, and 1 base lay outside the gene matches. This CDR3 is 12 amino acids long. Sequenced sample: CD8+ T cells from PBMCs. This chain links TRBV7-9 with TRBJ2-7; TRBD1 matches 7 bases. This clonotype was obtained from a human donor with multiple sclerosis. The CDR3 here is CASSHRGYEQYF. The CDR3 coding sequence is TGTGCCAGCAGCCACAGGGGCTACGAGCAGTACTTC.